One TCR beta chain is described in this entry. This CDR3 is built from 11 residues. The ends were cut back, 2 bases at V and 8 bases at J, with 7 bases in the middle. The germline CDR1 and CDR2 sequences are DFQATT and SNEGSKA (reference sequence). The data originate from a study of blood T cell repertoires in COVID-19. Study as a whole: Material from acute and convalescent COVID-19 was sourced from the United States, Italy and Spain. From T cells, B-cell-depleted T cells, or PBMCs came the material, which was cDNA or gDNA.

Per the authors' pipeline: Scientists estimated how many nucleated cells there were by amplifying reference gene primers. Assay used: immunoSEQ multiplex PCR; TCRdb lists only in-frame clones, some missing. The DNA gave D and trimming, while V, J and clone size come from that table. This table holds tens of thousands of clones, roughly 85% found once. Sample: peripheral blood. V and J are TRBV20-1 and TRBJ2-1; D not resolved. The TCR comes from a human donor in a cohort sampled during active COVID-19. The CDR3 spells CSARLLYEQFF. CDR3 in DNA: TGCAGTGCTAGACTACTTTATGAGCAGTTCTTC.